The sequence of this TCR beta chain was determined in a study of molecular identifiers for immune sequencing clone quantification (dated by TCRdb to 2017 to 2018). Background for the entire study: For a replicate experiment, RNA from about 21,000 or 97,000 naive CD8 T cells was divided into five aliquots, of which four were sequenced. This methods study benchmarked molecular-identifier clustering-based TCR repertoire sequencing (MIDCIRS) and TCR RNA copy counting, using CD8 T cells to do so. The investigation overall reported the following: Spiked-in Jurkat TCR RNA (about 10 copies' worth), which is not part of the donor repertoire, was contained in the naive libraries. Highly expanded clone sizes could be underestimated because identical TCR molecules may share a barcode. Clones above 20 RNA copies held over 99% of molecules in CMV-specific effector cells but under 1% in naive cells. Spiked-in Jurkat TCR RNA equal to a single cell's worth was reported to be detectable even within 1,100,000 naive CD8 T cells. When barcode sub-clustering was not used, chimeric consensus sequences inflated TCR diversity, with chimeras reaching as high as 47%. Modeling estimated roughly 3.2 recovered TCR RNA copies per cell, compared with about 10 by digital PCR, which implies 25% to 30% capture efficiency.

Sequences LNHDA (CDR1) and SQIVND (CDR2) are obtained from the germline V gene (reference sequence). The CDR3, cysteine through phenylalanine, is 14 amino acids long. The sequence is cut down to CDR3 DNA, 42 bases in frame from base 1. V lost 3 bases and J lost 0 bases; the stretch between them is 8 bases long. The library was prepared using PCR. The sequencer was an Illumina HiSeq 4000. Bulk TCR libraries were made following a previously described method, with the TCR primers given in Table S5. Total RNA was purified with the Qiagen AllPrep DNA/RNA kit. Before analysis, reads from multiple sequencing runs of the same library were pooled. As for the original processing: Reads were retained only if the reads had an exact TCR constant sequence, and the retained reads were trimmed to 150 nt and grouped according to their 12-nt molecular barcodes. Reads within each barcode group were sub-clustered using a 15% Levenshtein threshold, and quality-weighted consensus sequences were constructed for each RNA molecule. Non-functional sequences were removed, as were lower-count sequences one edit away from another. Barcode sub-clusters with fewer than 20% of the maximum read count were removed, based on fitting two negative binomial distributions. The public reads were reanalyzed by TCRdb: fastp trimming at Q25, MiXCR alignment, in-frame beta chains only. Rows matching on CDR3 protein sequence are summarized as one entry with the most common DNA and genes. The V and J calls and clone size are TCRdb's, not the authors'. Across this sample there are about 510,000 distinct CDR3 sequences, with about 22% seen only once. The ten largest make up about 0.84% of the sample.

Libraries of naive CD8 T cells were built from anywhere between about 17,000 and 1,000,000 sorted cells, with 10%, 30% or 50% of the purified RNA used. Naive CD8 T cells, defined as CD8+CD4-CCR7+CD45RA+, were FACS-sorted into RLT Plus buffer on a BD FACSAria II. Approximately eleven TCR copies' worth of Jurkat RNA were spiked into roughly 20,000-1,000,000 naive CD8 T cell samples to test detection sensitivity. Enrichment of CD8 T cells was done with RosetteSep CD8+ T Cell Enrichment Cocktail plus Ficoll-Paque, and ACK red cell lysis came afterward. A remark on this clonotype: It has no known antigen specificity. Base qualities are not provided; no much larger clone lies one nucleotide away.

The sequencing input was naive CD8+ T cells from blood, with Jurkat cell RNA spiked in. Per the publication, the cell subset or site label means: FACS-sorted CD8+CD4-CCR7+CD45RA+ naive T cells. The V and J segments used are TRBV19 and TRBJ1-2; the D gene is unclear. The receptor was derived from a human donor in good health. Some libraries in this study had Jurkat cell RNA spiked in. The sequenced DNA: TGTGCCAGTAGTATTTACTCCGCTAACTATGGCTACACCTTC. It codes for CASSIYSANYGYTF.